This T cell receptor (beta chain) was identified during a study of human T cells and chemical hapten exposure. Study-wide background: Chiefly women, the patients showed alopecia areata, totalis or universalis. Study-wide results and caveats: Significantly more large CDR3 similarity clusters were formed by expanded TCRs than by controls.

In the library, unique molecular identifiers were attached to individual cDNA molecules. A single record per CDR3 protein comes from TCRdb applying MiXCR to the RACE reads. The sample has tens of thousands of distinct CDR3 sequences, approximately 10% seen once. This CDR3 contains 16 residues. Germline V gives CDR1 SGHVS, CDR2 FNYEAQ. V was pared by 5 bases and J by 4 bases, with 20 bases between. Comment on this clonotype: What it recognizes is unknown.

Documented time point: patch test 1, 2 weeks after DPC sensitization. Treatment of the sample: therapeutic diphenylcyclopropenone sensitization with weekly scalp DPC. The template was total RNA from unfractionated whole blood. The receptor comes from a woman aged 60 to 75 with alopecia areata. Some clones in this sample may be carry-over from other donors' samples. The specimen was whole blood, collected in connection with sensitization to the hapten diphenylcyclopropenone (DPC). V usage is TRBV7-6 and J usage is TRBJ2-5; perhaps TRBD2 as D (6 bases). CDR3 residues: CASSPGGLAAPETQYF. Written as DNA, the CDR3 is TGTGCCAGCAGCCCCGGAGGGTTGGCAGCCCCAGAGACCCAGTACTTC.